These 5 T cell receptor beta chains originate from one sample sequenced in a study of spatial heterogeneity in lung cancer. Time point indicated: sample taken at primary tumor resection. Extraction of whole RNA from tumor, nontumor lung or frozen PBMC preceded unsorted sequencing. Each CDR3 protein is one row after TCRdb ran MiXCR on the 5' RACE reads. The sample lists some 15,000 distinct CDR3 sequences; 6.5% to 8.5% were seen once. Here the sequenced sample was PBMCs, taken at surgery. All receptors come from a female donor with early-stage non-small cell lung cancer.

This clonotype was counted ten times or more. The chain couples TRBV11-2 to TRBJ2-7; D possibly corresponds to TRBD1 (6 bases). The CDR3 runs to 13 residues. Germline loops: CDR1 SGHAT, CDR2 FQNNGV. The germline V and J ends were trimmed by 4 bases and 3 bases, with 10 bases remaining between them. Here the CDR3 DNA reads TGTGCCAGCAGCTGGGACATCTACTACGAGCAGTACTTC. Translation gives CASSWDIYYEQYF.

This clonotype was counted many times. This chain connects TRBV28 to TRBJ2-3; D remains unclear. Germline CDR1 is MDHEN and CDR2 is SYDVKM. The CDR3 covers 11 residues. V lost 5 bases and J 6 bases, leaving 6 bases between the germline ends. CDR3 loop: CASSRMDTQYF. For the CDR3, the DNA is TGTGCCAGCAGTCGGATGGATACGCAGTATTTT.

The chain carries TRBV12-3 or TRBV12-4 and TRBJ2-7, with 7 bases lining up with TRBD2. This CDR3 spans 15 amino acids. V gave up 5 bases and J gave up 2 bases; unmatched junction bases: 9. CDR3 amino acids: CASSPLGRGPYEQYF. Here the CDR3 DNA reads TGTGCCAGCAGTCCCTTGGGGAGGGGCCCCTACGAGCAGTACTTC.

In this sample, this clonotype turned up many times. V and J are TRBV10-3 and TRBJ1-2, with D perhaps TRBD1 (5 bases). Trimming cost V 2 bases and J 2 bases, with 6 bases left between them. Germline values: CDR1 ENHRY, CDR2 SYGVKD. The CDR3 loop spans 13 amino acids. The DNA for the CDR3 is TGTGCCATCAGTGAGCGGGACAACTATGGCTACACCTTC. Translating it yields CAISERDNYGYTF.

This clonotype was detected a few times. V usage is TRBV27 and J usage is TRBJ2-7; possibly TRBD1 for D (6 bases). Germline lookup yields CDR1 MNHEY and CDR2 SMNVEV (reference sequence). The CDR3 has 15 residues. Trimming took 3 bases from V and 2 from J, leaving 14 bases between them. The CDR3 DNA follows: TGTGCCAGCAGTTTCACAGCAGGGGATCCCTACGAGCAGTACTTC. Translated: CASSFTAGDPYEQYF.